The rows below give T cell receptor beta chains drawn from one sample of a study of T cell repertoires in cytomegalovirus infection. TCRdb recomputed calls from the reads with MiXCR, one row per CDR3 protein. Of fewer than 55,000 distinct CDR3 sequences in the sample, about 20% are singletons; the top ten hold roughly 77%. These receptors' targets are unknown. This material consisted of CD8+ T cells from cultured PBMCs, taken from culture after CMV antigen stimulation. The receptors derive from a human donor in good health (CMV status not recorded). Some clones in this sample may be carry-over from other donors' samples. The CDR3 runs from the conserved cysteine through the conserved F or W. Fields, in order: V gene, D gene, J gene, clone size, CDR3 length, CDR3 DNA, CDR3 protein. A D gene is named only where the DNA matches it firmly. Rows give clone size only sometimes, using once, few, many, or a class for an expanded clone.

TRBV20-1,.,TRBJ2-3,.,14,TGCAGTGCTAGAGTTGACGGGTCCACAGATACGCAGTATTTT,CSARVDGSTDTQYF
TRBV7-9,.,TRBJ2-1,few,16,TGTGCCAGCAGCGCCCGGGCAGGGGACTCCTACAATGAGCAGTTCTTC,CASSARAGDSYNEQFF
TRBV4-1,TRBD1,TRBJ2-7,.,15,TGCGCCAGCAGCCATACAGGGGGCGAGGGCTACGAGCAGTACTTC,CASSHTGGEGYEQYF
TRBV7-6,TRBD2,TRBJ2-3,.,20,TGTGCCAGCAGCTTGCCTCCGGGACTAGCGGGGGATAGAGGCACAGATACGCAGTATTTT,CASSLPPGLAGDRGTDTQYF
TRBV19,TRBD2,TRBJ2-5,few,18,TGTGCCAGTAGTCCCGGGACTAGCGAGGTGAGGTACCAAGAGACCCAGTACTTC,CASSPGTSEVRYQETQYF
TRBV7-6,.,TRBJ2-5,.,14,TGTGCCAGCAGCCCGGCGGGCGGCCAAGAGACCCAGTACTTC,CASSPAGGQETQYF
TRBV7-9,.,TRBJ2-5,few,15,TGTGCCAGCAGCCCCATTATAAGGGGAGGAGAGACCCAGTACTTC,CASSPIIRGGETQYF
TRBV7-8,TRBD1,TRBJ1-1,few,13,TGTGCCAGCAGCTTAGTAGGGGGCCCTGAAGCTTTCTTT,CASSLVGGPEAFF
TRBV7-6,.,TRBJ2-3,few,16,TGTGCCAGCAGCCCTTGGTCCGGGGATGGCACAGATACGCAGTATTTT,CASSPWSGDGTDTQYF
TRBV19,.,TRBJ2-7,.,14,TGTGCCAGTAGTATAACCAGGGAAATGGCCGAGCAGTACTTC,CASSITREMAEQYF
TRBV7-2,.,TRBJ2-7,many,12,TGTGCCAGCAGCCCCGGATCCTACGAGCAGTACTTC,CASSPGSYEQYF
TRBV7-2,.,TRBJ1-2,.,15,TGTGCCAGCAGCTTAGAAGCGACAGCCTCCTATGGCTACACCTTC,CASSLEATASYGYTF
TRBV7-2,.,TRBJ1-1,few,14,TGTGCCAGCAGCTTAGAACCAGCTAACACTGAAGCTTTCTTT,CASSLEPANTEAFF
TRBV12-3/TRBV12-4,.,TRBJ1-5,.,14,TGTGCCAGCAGTTTTTTTGGACCCAATCAGCCCCAGCATTTT,CASSFFGPNQPQHF
TRBV7-6,.,TRBJ2-1,.,14,TGTGCCAGCAGCTTAGGGGGGGAGTTGAATGAGCAGTTCTTC,CASSLGGELNEQFF
TRBV7-2,.,TRBJ2-1,.,13,TGTGCCACCTCTCGCAGGGGCTGGTATGAGCAGTTCTTC,CATSRRGWYEQFF
TRBV5-1,.,TRBJ2-3,.,15,TGCGCCAGCAGCTTGGAAAAGGTCCACACAGATACGCAGTATTTT,CASSLEKVHTDTQYF
TRBV4-3,.,TRBJ2-5,.,14,TGCGCCAGCAGCCAACGACTCAACCAAGAGACCCAGTACTTC,CASSQRLNQETQYF
TRBV7-8,TRBD2,TRBJ2-7,many,17,TGTGCCAGCAGCTTTTCGTCCACTGGGCACCCGGGGGGTGAGCAGTACTTC,CASSFSSTGHPGGEQYF
TRBV13,.,TRBJ1-2,.,15,TGTGCCAGCAGCTTAGGCAGGGCACCAGCCTATGGCTACACCTTC,CASSLGRAPAYGYTF
TRBV7-8,TRBD1,TRBJ1-3,.,17,TGTGCCAGCAGCGCCCGGGACAGGCTATCCTCTGGAAACACCATATATTTT,CASSARDRLSSGNTIYF
TRBV11-2,.,TRBJ1-5,few,15,TGTGCCAGCAGCACCACGAGGGGCGGAGGACAGCCCCAGCATTTT,CASSTTRGGGQPQHF
TRBV7-2,.,TRBJ2-1,many,12,TGTGCCAGGGGCAGGGGGGCCAATGAGCAGTTCTTC,CARGRGANEQFF
TRBV7-2,TRBD1,TRBJ1-1,few,14,TGTGCCAGCAGAAACAGGGGGGAGGGCACTGAAGCTTTCTTT,CASRNRGEGTEAFF
TRBV7-8,.,TRBJ2-5,.,14,TGTGCCAGCAGCTTATGGCAGGGCGAAGAGACCCAGTACTTC,CASSLWQGEETQYF
TRBV9,.,TRBJ1-5,.,15,TGTGCCAGCAGCGTAGGAGGGGAAAGCAATCAGCCCCAGCATTTT,CASSVGGESNQPQHF
TRBV7-8,.,TRBJ2-1,few,16,TGTGCCAGCAGCTCAGGCAATGGGGATGAAAGGAATGAGCAGTTCTTC,CASSSGNGDERNEQFF
TRBV6-5,.,TRBJ1-1,.,15,TGTGCCAGCAGGAAGACCGGGACAACGAACACTGAAGCTTTCTTT,CASRKTGTTNTEAFF
TRBV28,TRBD1,TRBJ2-1,.,15,TGTGCCAGCAGTTTAAAGTGGGGACAGGAGGGTGAGCAGTTCTTC,CASSLKWGQEGEQFF
TRBV6-1,.,TRBJ1-1,few,14,TGTGCCAGCAATAATTACAGGGAGAGCACTGAAGCTTTCTTT,CASNNYRESTEAFF
TRBV7-2,.,TRBJ2-1,.,17,TGTGCCAGCAGCTTAGGTCCGGGCGGGGTGGTGTGGGATGAGCAGTTCTTC,CASSLGPGGVVWDEQFF
TRBV10-3,.,TRBJ1-2,few,13,TGTGCCACCTACACAGGGAACAACTATGGCTACACCTTC,CATYTGNNYGYTF
TRBV4-3,TRBD1,TRBJ1-1,.,16,TGCGCCAGCAGCCAAGGCCTGACAGGGGCAAACACTGAAGCTTTCTTT,CASSQGLTGANTEAFF
TRBV5-5,.,TRBJ1-6,once,14,TGTGCCAGCAGCCCGGACAGAGGACTCTCACCCCTCCACTTT,CASSPDRGLSPLHF
TRBV19,.,TRBJ2-6,few,17,TGTGCCAGTACCGATAGGACAGCTTCCTCTGGGGCCAACGTCCTGACTTTC,CASTDRTASSGANVLTF
TRBV10-3,.,TRBJ2-5,.,15,TGTGCCATCAGTGAGGGAGTGGGAGTGGCGGGGACCCAGTACTTC,CAISEGVGVAGTQYF
TRBV12-5,.,TRBJ1-1,.,17,TGTGCTAGTGGTTTTCTTTTAGGCAGCCTGGGGGACACTGAAGCTTTCTTT,CASGFLLGSLGDTEAFF
TRBV2,.,TRBJ1-5,.,13,TGTGCCAGCTGGGGGTCGCGCAATCAGCCCCAGCATTTT,CASWGSRNQPQHF
TRBV27,.,TRBJ2-5,.,14,TGTGCCAGCAGTTTGTGGGGGGCAGGAGAGACCCAGTACTTC,CASSLWGAGETQYF
TRBV7-2,TRBD2,TRBJ2-1,.,16,TGTGCCAGCAGCTTAGACCCGGGGGGCTCCTACAATGAGCAGTTCTTC,CASSLDPGGSYNEQFF
TRBV27,.,TRBJ2-7,.,14,TGTGCCAGCAGTAGTTTCGGACCGCCCTACGAGCAGTACTTC,CASSSFGPPYEQYF
TRBV4-3,.,TRBJ1-1,.,17,TGCGCCAGCAGCCAAGCGGTCGCGGGACGGATGAACACTGAAGCTTTCTTT,CASSQAVAGRMNTEAFF
TRBV9,TRBD2,TRBJ2-2,.,16,TGTGCCAGCAGCGTAGGCGGGGGATCGAACACCGGGGAGCTGTTTTTT,CASSVGGGSNTGELFF
TRBV6-5,.,TRBJ2-7,.,16,TGTGCCAGCAGTAGATCGAGGACCGAAAAATTCTACGAGCAGTACTTC,CASSRSRTEKFYEQYF
TRBV28,.,TRBJ2-3,.,16,TGTGCCAGCAGTTTAACACCGGGACGGTACACAGATACGCAGTATTTT,CASSLTPGRYTDTQYF
TRBV7-9,.,TRBJ2-1,.,14,TGTGCCAGCAGCCCGGGGAAGCGGCCAAATGAGCAGTTCTTC,CASSPGKRPNEQFF
TRBV19,.,TRBJ1-1,few,11,TGTGCCTCGGGGGCCGGGATTGAAGCTTTCTTT,CASGAGIEAFF
TRBV19,.,TRBJ1-5,few,15,TGTGCCAGCCCGTTCGACCCGGGCCGTAATCAGCCCCAGCATTTT,CASPFDPGRNQPQHF
TRBV12-3/TRBV12-4,TRBD1,TRBJ2-1,few,17,TGTGCCAGCAGCCCCGGGACAGGGGCCTTCTCCTACAATGAGCAGTTCTTC,CASSPGTGAFSYNEQFF
TRBV12-3/TRBV12-4,TRBD2,TRBJ2-1,.,15,TGTGCCAGCAGTTTGAGTACTAGCGGGGCCCATGAGCAGTTCTTC,CASSLSTSGAHEQFF
TRBV6-1,.,TRBJ1-2,.,14,TGTGCCAGCAGTGATCTGGGGGATTCCTATGGCTACACCTTC,CASSDLGDSYGYTF
TRBV9,TRBD2,TRBJ2-3,.,16,TGTGCCAGCAGTGTAGAACTAGCGGGGCTCACAGATACGCAGTATTTT,CASSVELAGLTDTQYF
TRBV7-9,TRBD1,TRBJ2-7,few,15,TGTGCCAGCAGGTCCGGGACAGGGGGCCGGGGCGAGCAGTACTTC,CASRSGTGGRGEQYF
TRBV10-3,TRBD1,TRBJ2-1,.,13,TGTGCCCTCTGGGACAGCTCCTACAATGAGCAGTTCTTC,CALWDSSYNEQFF
TRBV20-1,.,TRBJ1-2,.,12,TGCAGTGCTAGAGATCTCGGCCCGGGCTACACCTTC,CSARDLGPGYTF
TRBV19,.,TRBJ1-6,few,19,TGTGCCAGTAGTACCTCAGGAAGTGGACAGAGCTCCTATAATTCACCCCTCCACTTT,CASSTSGSGQSSYNSPLHF
TRBV11-1,.,TRBJ2-5,.,13,TGTGCCAGCAGCTTAAGGAGACAAGAGACCCAGTACTTC,CASSLRRQETQYF